This T cell receptor (beta chain) was recovered during a study of blood T cells in healthy people across ages. The length of the CDR3 is 16 residues. The V and J ends lost 3 bases and 6 bases respectively, with 21 bases between them. CDR1 and CDR2 (germline): WSHSY, SAAADI. A second PCR of 7 to 11 cycles used a sample-barcoded 5' primer and a J-beta primer mix. Unique molecular identifiers of 12 random nucleotides labeled each cDNA. TCRdb independently ran MiXCR on the 5' RACE reads; one entry per CDR3 protein. The sample records about 1.7 million distinct CDR3 sequences, 28% being singletons. The study recruited healthy Caucasian donors from Russia who were aged roughly 6 to 95. Every donor provided around 10 milliliters of peripheral blood. Each sample yielded at least 6 million isolated PBMCs.

The TCR originated in a woman aged 25 to 45 in good health. The rearrangement joins TRBV10-2 to TRBJ2-7, with D perhaps being TRBD1 or TRBD2 (6 bases each). Sequencing was carried out using blood. CDR3 DNA sequence: TGCGCCAGCAGTGACTCGGAGGGGGTTATACGAAGCGAGCAGTACTTC. Its protein is CASSDSEGVIRSEQYF.